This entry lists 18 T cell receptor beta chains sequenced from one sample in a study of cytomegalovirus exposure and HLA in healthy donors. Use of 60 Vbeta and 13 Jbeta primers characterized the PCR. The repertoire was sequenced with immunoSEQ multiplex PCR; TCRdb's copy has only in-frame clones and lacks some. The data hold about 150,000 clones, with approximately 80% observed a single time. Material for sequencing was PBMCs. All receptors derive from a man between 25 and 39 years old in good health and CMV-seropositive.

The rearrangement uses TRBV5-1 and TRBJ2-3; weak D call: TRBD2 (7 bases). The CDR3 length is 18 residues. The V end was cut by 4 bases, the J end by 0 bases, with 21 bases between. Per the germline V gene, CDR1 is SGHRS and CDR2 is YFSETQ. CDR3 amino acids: CASSPRGGGGTSTDTQYF. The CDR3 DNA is TGCGCCAGCAGCCCGAGGGGCGGGGGCGGGACAAGCACAGATACGCAGTATTTT. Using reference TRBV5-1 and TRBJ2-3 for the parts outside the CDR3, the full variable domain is KAGVTQTPRYLIKTRGQQVTLSCSPISGHRSVSWYQQTPGQGLQFLFEYFSETQRNKGNFPGRFSGRQFSNSRSEMNVSTLELGDSALYLCASSPRGGGGTSTDTQYFGPGTRLTVL.

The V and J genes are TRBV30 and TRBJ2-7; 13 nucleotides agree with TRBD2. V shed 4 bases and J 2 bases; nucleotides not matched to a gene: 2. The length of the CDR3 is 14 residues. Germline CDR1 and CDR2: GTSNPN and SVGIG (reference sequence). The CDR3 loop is CAWKGLAGPYEQYF. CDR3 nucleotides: TGTGCCTGGAAGGGACTAGCGGGGCCCTACGAGCAGTACTTC.

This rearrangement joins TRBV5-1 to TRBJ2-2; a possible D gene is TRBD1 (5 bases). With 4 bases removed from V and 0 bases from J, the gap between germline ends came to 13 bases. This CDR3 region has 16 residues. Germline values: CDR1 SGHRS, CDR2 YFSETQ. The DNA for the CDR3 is TGCGCCAGCAGCCCAGGGAACGTTGCGAACACCGGGGAGCTGTTTTTT. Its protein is CASSPGNVANTGELFF.

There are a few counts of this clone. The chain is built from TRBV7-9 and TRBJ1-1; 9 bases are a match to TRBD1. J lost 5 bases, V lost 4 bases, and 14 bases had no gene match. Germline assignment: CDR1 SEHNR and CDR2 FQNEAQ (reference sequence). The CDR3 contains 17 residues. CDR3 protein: CASSSIHKGQGRTEAFF. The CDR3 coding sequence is TGTGCCAGCAGCTCTATACATAAGGGACAGGGAAGAACTGAAGCTTTCTTT.

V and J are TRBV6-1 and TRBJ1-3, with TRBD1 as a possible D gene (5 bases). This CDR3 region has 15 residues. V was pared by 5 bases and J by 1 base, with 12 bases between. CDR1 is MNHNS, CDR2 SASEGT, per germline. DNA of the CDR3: TGTGCCAGCAGTCCCCTGGCAGGGTCTGGAAACACCATATATTTT. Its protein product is CASSPLAGSGNTIYF.

The CDR3 DNA reads as TGTGCCAGTAGTACGAGTGTGAACACTGAAGCTTTCTTT. It codes for CASSTSVNTEAFF. The chain recombines TRBV19 with TRBJ1-1; no reliable D call. V was clipped by 4 bases and J by 0 bases, with 6 bases between them. Germline assignment: CDR1 LNHDA and CDR2 SQIVND (reference sequence). This CDR3 is built from 13 residues.

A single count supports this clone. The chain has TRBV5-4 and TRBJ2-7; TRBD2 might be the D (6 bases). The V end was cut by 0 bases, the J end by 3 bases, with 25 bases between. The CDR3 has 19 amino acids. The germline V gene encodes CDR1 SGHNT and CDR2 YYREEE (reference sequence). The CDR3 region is CASSLGGLARSGSVYEQYF. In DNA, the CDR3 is TGTGCCAGCAGCTTGGGAGGTCTAGCGAGGAGCGGTTCAGTCTACGAGCAGTACTTC. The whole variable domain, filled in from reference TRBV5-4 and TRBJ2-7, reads ETGVTQSPTHLIKTRGQQVTLRCSSQSGHNTVSWYQQALGQGPQFIFQYYREEENGRGNFPPRFSGLQFPNYSSELNVNALELDDSALYLCASSLGGLARSGSVYEQYFGPGTRLTVT.

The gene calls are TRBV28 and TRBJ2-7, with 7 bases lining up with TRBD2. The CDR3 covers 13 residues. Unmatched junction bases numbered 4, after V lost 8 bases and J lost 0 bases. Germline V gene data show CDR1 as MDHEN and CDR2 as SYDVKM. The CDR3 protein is CASYERDSYEQYF. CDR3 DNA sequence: TGTGCCAGCTACGAGCGGGACTCCTACGAGCAGTACTTC.

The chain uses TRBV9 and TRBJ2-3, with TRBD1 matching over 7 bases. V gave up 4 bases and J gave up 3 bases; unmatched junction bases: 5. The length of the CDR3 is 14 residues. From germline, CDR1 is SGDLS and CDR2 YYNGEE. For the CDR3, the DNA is TGTGCCAGCAGCACAGGGGTTCGGACAGATACGCAGTATTTT. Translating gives CASSTGVRTDTQYF.

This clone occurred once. DNA for the CDR3: TGTGCCAGCAGCTTTGGGGGGAGGGCCTCCTACAATGAGCAGTTCTTC. Translating it yields CASSFGGRASYNEQFF. The chain carries TRBV5-6 and TRBJ2-1, with 7 bases lining up with TRBD2. This CDR3 region has 16 residues. V lost 2 bases, J lost 0 bases, and 5 bases stayed unmatched. Germline CDR1 SGHDT, CDR2 YYEEEE.

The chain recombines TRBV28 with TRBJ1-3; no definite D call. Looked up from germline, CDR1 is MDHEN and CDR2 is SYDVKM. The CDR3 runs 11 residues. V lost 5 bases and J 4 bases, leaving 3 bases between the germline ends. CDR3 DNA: TGTGCCAGCAGTCCAGGAAACACCATATATTTT. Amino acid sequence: CASSPGNTIYF.

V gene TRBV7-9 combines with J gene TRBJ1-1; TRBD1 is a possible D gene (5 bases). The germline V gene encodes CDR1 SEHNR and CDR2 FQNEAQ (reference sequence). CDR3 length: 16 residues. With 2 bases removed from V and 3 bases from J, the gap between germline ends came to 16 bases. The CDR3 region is CASSLWKKGADTEAFF. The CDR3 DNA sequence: TGTGCCAGCAGCTTATGGAAGAAAGGGGCGGACACTGAAGCTTTCTTT.

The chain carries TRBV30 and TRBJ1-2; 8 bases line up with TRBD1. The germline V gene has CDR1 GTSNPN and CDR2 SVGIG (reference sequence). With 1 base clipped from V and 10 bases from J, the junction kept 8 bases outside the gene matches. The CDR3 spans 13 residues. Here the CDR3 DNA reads TGTGCCTGGAGTGCGGGACAGGCCGGGTTCTACACCTTC. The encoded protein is CAWSAGQAGFYTF.

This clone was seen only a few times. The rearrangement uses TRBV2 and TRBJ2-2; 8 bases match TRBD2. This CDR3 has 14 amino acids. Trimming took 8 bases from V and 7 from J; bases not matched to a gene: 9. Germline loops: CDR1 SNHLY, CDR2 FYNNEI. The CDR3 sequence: CASRGLGNSGELFF. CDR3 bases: TGTGCCAGCCGGGGACTAGGAAATAGCGGGGAGCTGTTTTTT.

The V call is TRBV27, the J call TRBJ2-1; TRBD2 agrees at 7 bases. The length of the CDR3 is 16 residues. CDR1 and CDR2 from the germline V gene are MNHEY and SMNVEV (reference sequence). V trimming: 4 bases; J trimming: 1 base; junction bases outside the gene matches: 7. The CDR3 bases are TGTGCCAGCAGTTCATATAGCGGGCTGTCCTACAATGAGCAGTTCTTC. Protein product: CASSSYSGLSYNEQFF.

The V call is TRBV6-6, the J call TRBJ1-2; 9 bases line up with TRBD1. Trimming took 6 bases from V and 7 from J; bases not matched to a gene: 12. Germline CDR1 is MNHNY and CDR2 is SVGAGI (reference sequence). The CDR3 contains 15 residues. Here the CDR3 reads CASSPLGQGVPGYTF. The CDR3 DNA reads TGTGCCAGCAGCCCCTTGGGACAGGGAGTGCCTGGCTACACCTTC.

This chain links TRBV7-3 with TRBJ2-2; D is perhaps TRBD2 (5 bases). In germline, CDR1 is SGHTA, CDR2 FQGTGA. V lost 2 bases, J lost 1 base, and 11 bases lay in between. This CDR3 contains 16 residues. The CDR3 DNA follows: TGTGCCAGCAGCTTACAGCCTAGCCGGAACACCGGGGAGCTGTTTTTT. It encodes CASSLQPSRNTGELFF.

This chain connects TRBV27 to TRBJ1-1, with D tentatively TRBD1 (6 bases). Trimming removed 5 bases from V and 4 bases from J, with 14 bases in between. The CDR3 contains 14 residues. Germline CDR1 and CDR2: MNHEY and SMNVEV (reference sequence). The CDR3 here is CASSLSPRGTEAFF. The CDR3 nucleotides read TGTGCCAGCAGTCTCAGCCCCAGGGGCACTGAAGCTTTCTTT.